The 21 T cell receptor beta chains below were found in one sample sequenced in a study of control samples from healthy donors and cancer patients. Libraries were prepared by immunoSEQ multiplex PCR; TCRdb keeps only in-frame clonotypes and omits some of them. The table records about 120,000 clones, more than 75% of them present only once. Sequenced input: blood. These TCRs come from a man younger than 35 in good health.

The CDR3 is CASSQAGDRPTYEQYF. The CDR3 DNA reads as TGCGCCAGCAGCCAAGCTGGGGACAGGCCTACCTACGAGCAGTACTTC. The genes are TRBV4-1 and TRBJ2-7; 8 nucleotides match TRBD1. The germline gives CDR1 MGHRA, CDR2 YSYEKL. This CDR3 contains 16 residues. Trimming at V came to 1 base and at J to 2 bases, leaving 7 bases not matched to a gene.

The chain joins TRBV12-3 or TRBV12-4 to TRBJ1-2; D remains ambiguous. The CDR3 loop spans 12 amino acids. V shed 2 bases and J shed 4 bases, with 5 bases lying between them. CDR3 region: CASSLRLYGYTF. In DNA, the CDR3 is TGTGCCAGCAGTTTACGGCTCTATGGCTACACCTTC.

CDR3 in DNA: TGTGCCACCAGCAGAGATCTGGGCACCGGGGAGCTGTTTTTT. Its translation: CATSRDLGTGELFF. The rearrangement joins TRBV15 to TRBJ2-2; D not resolved. Germline-derived CDR1 and CDR2 are LNHNV and YYDKDF (reference sequence). V lost 0 bases and J 4 bases, leaving 6 bases between the germline ends. The CDR3 loop spans 14 amino acids.

The rearrangement joins TRBV12-3 or TRBV12-4 to TRBJ2-5; the D is unclear. The CDR3 is made up of 11 amino acids. V gave up 3 bases and J gave up 4 bases, with 3 bases separating them. CDR3 sequence: CASSLRETQYF. The CDR3 DNA reads as TGTGCCAGCAGTTTGAGAGAGACCCAGTACTTC.

The chain couples TRBV7-9 to TRBJ1-2; D unresolved. This CDR3 has 13 residues. Between the trimmed V and J ends, which lost 5 bases and 4 bases, there was a span of 11 bases. Germline CDR1 SEHNR, CDR2 FQNEAQ (reference sequence). This chain's CDR3 is CASSPREFYGYTF. The CDR3 DNA is TGTGCCAGCAGCCCCCGAGAATTCTATGGCTACACCTTC.

The V and J genes are TRBV19 and TRBJ2-6; 9 bases agree with TRBD1. V lost 7 bases and J lost 3; bases outside the gene matches: 4. This CDR3 has 15 amino acids. CDR1 is LNHDA, CDR2 SQIVND, per germline (reference sequence). CDR3 residues: CASNGQGSGANVLTF. The CDR3 coding sequence is TGTGCCAGTAATGGACAGGGGAGTGGGGCCAACGTCCTGACTTTC.

This sequence joins TRBV24-1 and TRBJ1-6; 7 bases align to TRBD1. V lost 7 bases and J lost 9; bases outside the gene matches: 17. The CDR3 extends over 17 amino acids. Germline V gene sequence: CDR1 KGHDR, CDR2 SFDVKD. The CDR3 loop is CATRKIEPTGRGSPLHF. The CDR3 DNA reads TGTGCCACCAGAAAAATTGAGCCGACAGGGAGGGGTTCACCCCTCCACTTT.

In nucleotides, the CDR3 is TGCGCCAGCAGCCCGTGGACAGAGGTAAGGGCGTCCTATAATTCACCCCTCCACTTT. As protein: CASSPWTEVRASYNSPLHF. This chain connects TRBV4-1 to TRBJ1-6; perhaps TRBD1 as D (6 bases). Germline CDR1 MGHRA, CDR2 YSYEKL. The length of the CDR3 is 19 residues. The V end was cut by 4 bases, the J end by 1 base, with 20 bases between.

V and J are TRBV7-2 and TRBJ1-4; TRBD1 is a possible D gene (6 bases). The V end lost 6 bases, the J end lost 4 bases, and 9 bases lay between the germline ends. CDR1 and CDR2 (germline): SGHTA, FQGNSA. The CDR3 spans 13 residues. The CDR3 nucleotides read TGTGCCAGCAGACAGGGAAATAATGAAAAACTGTTTTTT. Protein sequence: CASRQGNNEKLFF.

The rearrangement joins TRBV5-1 to TRBJ2-1, with 11 bases fitting TRBD1. The CDR3 sequence is 15 residues long. J gave up 4 bases and V 5 bases, and 5 bases lay outside the gene matches. CDR1 SGHRS and CDR2 YFSETQ come from the germline V gene. The CDR3 loop is CASSAGTGGYNEQFF. The DNA of the CDR3 is TGCGCCAGCAGTGCCGGGACAGGGGGGTACAATGAGCAGTTCTTC.

The chain employs TRBV24-1 and TRBJ2-3, with D unresolved. Deletions cut 3 bases from V and 7 bases from J, with 4 bases between. Germline V gene data show CDR1 as KGHDR and CDR2 as SFDVKD. The CDR3 sequence is 11 residues long. The CDR3 DNA follows: TGTGCCACCAGTGATAAGAATACGCAGTATTTT. This sequence encodes CATSDKNTQYF.

The chain joins TRBV10-2 to TRBJ2-1; 11 bases are shared with TRBD2. The length of the CDR3 is 13 residues. Looked up from germline, CDR1 is WSHSY and CDR2 is SAAADI. V shed 9 bases, J shed 8 bases, and the junction held 6 bases outside the gene matches. The chain's CDR3 is CASRLAGFDEQFF. In DNA form, the CDR3 reads TGCGCCAGTAGACTAGCGGGATTTGATGAGCAGTTCTTC.

This clone was seen a handful of times. The CDR3 bases are TGTGCCAGTAGTATAGATCTTGGGGTTGCGCGGGTGAACACTGAAGCTTTCTTT. Translated: CASSIDLGVARVNTEAFF. The chain joins TRBV19 to TRBJ1-1; D not resolved. This CDR3 is 18 amino acids long. Trimming took off 0 bases at V and 0 bases at J, with 17 bases between the two ends. Germline CDR1 reads LNHDA; CDR2 reads SQIVND (reference sequence).

Only one count was recorded for this clone. At one end the junction does not follow the germline gene, possibly because of a read error. This chain joins TRBV7-2 and TRBJ1-6, with no clear D. CDR3 size: 12 residues. Germline-derived CDR1 and CDR2 are SGHTA and FQGNSA. The CDR3 sequence is CASSSDNSPLHF. In nucleotides, the CDR3 is TGTGCCAGCAGCTCCGATAATTCACCCCTCCACTTT. Based on the CDR3 plus reference TRBV7-2 and TRBJ1-6, the full variable domain is GAGVSQSPSNKVTEKGKDVELRCDPISGHTALYWYRQSLGQGLEFLIYFQGNSAPDKSGLPSDRFSAERTGGSVSTLTIQRTQQEDSAVYLCASSSDNSPLHFGNGTRLTVT.

Many counts were recorded for this clone. The CDR3 here is CASSSTGTGGGGYTF. The CDR3 DNA is TGTGCCAGCAGTTCAACTGGGACAGGGGGCGGTGGCTACACCTTC. The rearrangement links TRBV27 to TRBJ1-2, with 12 positions matching TRBD1. From germline, CDR1 is MNHEY and CDR2 SMNVEV (reference sequence). V gave up 4 bases and J gave up 7 bases; unmatched junction bases: 7. There are 15 residues in the CDR3.

DNA of the CDR3: TGCAGCGGTGTACAGGGGGCGACGGAGACTGAAGCTTTCTTT. This encodes CSGVQGATETEAFF. The chain uses TRBV29-1 and TRBJ1-1; TRBD1 agrees at 9 bases. CDR1 is SQVTM, CDR2 ANQGSEA, per germline. Trimming at V came to 7 bases and at J to 5 bases, leaving 11 bases not matched to a gene. CDR3 length equals 14 residues.

The chain is built from TRBV7-2 and TRBJ2-3; D remains ambiguous. CDR3 length: 13 amino acids. The ends were cut back, 5 bases at V and 7 bases at J, with 13 bases in the middle. Germline assignment: CDR1 SGHTA and CDR2 FQGNSA. The CDR3 region is CASSLTLENTQYF. For the CDR3, the DNA is TGTGCCAGCAGCCTAACCCTCGAAAATACGCAGTATTTT.

This chain links TRBV7-8 with TRBJ1-1; D not certain. In germline, CDR1 is SGHVS, CDR2 FQNEAQ. Between the trimmed V and J ends, which lost 4 bases and 7 bases, there was a span of 10 bases. The CDR3 contains 12 residues. The CDR3: CASSSRLREAFF. In DNA, the CDR3 is TGTGCCAGCAGCTCCAGACTGCGTGAAGCTTTCTTT.

The rearrangement uses TRBV10-3 and TRBJ2-1; 12 bases fit TRBD2. Germline CDR1 is ENHRY and CDR2 is SYGVKD. Trimming took 5 bases from V and 4 from J; bases not matched to a gene: 9. CDR3 length: 17 amino acids. CDR3 coding DNA: TGTGCCATCAGTTCCCGGACTAGCGGGGTTCCTTACAATGAGCAGTTCTTC. This encodes CAISSRTSGVPYNEQFF.

This clone was counted a few times. This sequence joins TRBV2 and TRBJ2-1; tentative D call: TRBD2 (6 bases). Germline V gene lookup returns CDR1 SNHLY and CDR2 FYNNEI. This CDR3 has 11 amino acids. V gave up 4 bases and J gave up 8 bases, with 6 bases separating them. The CDR3 region has the DNA TGTGCCAGCAGTGGCGGGGATGAGCAGTTCTTC. This gives the protein CASSGGDEQFF.

This chain joins TRBV19 and TRBJ1-5; no reliable D call. This CDR3 has 13 amino acids. Looked up from germline, CDR1 is LNHDA and CDR2 is SQIVND (reference sequence). V gave up 3 bases and J gave up 4 bases, with 7 bases separating them. The CDR3 reads CASSIWDNQPQHF. The CDR3 region has the DNA TGTGCCAGTAGTATCTGGGATAATCAGCCCCAGCATTTT.